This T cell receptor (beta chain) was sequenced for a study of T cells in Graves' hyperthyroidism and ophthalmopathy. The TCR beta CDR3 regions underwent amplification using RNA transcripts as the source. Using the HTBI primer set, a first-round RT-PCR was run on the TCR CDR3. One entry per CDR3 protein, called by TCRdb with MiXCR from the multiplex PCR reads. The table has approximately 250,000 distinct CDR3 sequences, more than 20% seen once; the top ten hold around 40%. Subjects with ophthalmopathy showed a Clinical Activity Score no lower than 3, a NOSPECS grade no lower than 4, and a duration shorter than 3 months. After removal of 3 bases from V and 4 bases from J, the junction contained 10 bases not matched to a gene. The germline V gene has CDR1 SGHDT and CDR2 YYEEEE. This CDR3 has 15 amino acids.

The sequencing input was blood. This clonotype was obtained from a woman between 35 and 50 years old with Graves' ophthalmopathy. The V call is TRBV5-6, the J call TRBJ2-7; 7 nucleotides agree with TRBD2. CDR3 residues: CASSSTSESQYEQYF. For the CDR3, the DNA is TGTGCCAGCAGCTCTACTAGCGAGAGCCAATACGAGCAGTACTTC.